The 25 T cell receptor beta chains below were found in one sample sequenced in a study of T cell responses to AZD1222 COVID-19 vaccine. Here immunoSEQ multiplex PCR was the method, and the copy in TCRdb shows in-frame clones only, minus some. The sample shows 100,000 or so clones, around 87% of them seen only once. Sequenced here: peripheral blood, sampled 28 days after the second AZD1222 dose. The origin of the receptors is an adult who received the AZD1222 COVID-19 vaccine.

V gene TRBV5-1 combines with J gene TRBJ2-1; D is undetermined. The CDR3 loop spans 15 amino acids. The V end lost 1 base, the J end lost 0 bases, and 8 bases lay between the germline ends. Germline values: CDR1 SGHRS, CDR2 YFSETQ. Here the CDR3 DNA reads TGCGCCAGCAGCTTGATCGATAGCTCCTACAATGAGCAGTTCTTC. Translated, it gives CASSLIDSSYNEQFF. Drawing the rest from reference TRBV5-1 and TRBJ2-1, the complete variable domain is KAGVTQTPRYLIKTRGQQVTLSCSPISGHRSVSWYQQTPGQGLQFLFEYFSETQRNKGNFPGRFSGRQFSNSRSEMNVSTLELGDSALYLCASSLIDSSYNEQFFGPGTRLTVL.

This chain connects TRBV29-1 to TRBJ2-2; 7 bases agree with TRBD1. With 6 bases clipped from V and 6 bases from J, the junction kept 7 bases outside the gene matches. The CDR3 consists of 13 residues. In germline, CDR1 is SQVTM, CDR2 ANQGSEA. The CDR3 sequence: CSVGDSSPGELFF. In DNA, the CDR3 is TGCAGCGTGGGGGACAGCAGCCCCGGGGAGCTGTTTTTT.

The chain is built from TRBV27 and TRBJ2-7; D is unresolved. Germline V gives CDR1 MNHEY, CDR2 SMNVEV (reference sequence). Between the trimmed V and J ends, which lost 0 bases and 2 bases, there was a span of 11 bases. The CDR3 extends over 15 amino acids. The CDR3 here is CASSLSSRWTYEQYF. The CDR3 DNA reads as TGTGCCAGCAGTTTATCGTCACGATGGACCTACGAGCAGTACTTC.

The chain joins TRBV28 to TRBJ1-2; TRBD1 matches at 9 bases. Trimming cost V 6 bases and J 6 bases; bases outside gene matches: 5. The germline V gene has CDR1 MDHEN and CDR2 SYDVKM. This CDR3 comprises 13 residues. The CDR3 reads CASRPGQGDGYTF. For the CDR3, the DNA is TGTGCCAGCAGACCGGGACAGGGAGATGGCTACACCTTC.

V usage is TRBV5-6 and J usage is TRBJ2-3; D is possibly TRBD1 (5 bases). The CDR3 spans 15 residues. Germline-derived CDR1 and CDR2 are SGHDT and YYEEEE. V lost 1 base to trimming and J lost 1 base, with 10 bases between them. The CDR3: CASSLRTTRTDTQYF. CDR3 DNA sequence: TGTGCCAGCAGCTTGAGGACAACTCGCACAGATACGCAGTATTTT.

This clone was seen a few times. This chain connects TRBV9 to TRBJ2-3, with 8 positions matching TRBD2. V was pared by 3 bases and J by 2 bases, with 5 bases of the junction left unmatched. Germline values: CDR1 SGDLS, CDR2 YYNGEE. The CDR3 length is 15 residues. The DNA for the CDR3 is TGTGCCAGCAGCGCTTTGACTAGCGACACAGATACGCAGTATTTT. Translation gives CASSALTSDTDTQYF.

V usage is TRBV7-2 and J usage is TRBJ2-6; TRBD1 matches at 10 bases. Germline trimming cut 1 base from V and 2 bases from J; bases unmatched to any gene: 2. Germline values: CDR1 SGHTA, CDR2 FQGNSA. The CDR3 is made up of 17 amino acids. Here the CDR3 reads CASSLETGGAGANVLTF. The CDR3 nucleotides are TGTGCCAGCAGCTTAGAGACAGGGGGCGCTGGGGCCAACGTCCTGACTTTC. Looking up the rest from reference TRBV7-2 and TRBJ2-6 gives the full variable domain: GAGVSQSPSNKVTEKGKDVELRCDPISGHTALYWYRQSLGQGLEFLIYFQGNSAPDKSGLPSDRFSAERTGGSVSTLTIQRTQQEDSAVYLCASSLETGGAGANVLTFGAGSRLTVL.

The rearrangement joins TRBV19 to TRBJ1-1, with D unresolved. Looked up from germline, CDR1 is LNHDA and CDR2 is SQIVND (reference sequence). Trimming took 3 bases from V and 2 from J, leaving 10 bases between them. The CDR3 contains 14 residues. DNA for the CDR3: TGTGCCAGTAGTATGGCAGGCTCTAACACTGAAGCTTTCTTT. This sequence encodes CASSMAGSNTEAFF.

As DNA, the CDR3 is TGTGCCAGCAGTCCAGCCCCGGACACCGGGGAGCTGTTTTTT. It is translated as CASSPAPDTGELFF. The gene calls are TRBV6-5 and TRBJ2-2; no clear D gene. V was pared by 5 bases and J by 3 bases, with 10 bases between. From germline, CDR1 is MNHEY and CDR2 SVGAGI. The CDR3 covers 14 residues.

Here the CDR3 DNA reads TGTGCCATCAGGGGGAACCCGGGAACTGAAGCTTTCTTT. This codes for CAIRGNPGTEAFF. The V gene is TRBV10-3, the J gene TRBJ1-1; D unclear. Germline CDR1 and CDR2: ENHRY and SYGVKD. The CDR3 runs 13 residues. Deletions cut 6 bases from V and 5 bases from J, with 13 bases between.

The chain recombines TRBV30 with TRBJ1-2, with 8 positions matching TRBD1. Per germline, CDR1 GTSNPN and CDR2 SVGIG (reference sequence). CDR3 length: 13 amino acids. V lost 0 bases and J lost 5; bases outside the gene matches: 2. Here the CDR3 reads CAWSVGTGYGYTF. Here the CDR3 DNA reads TGTGCCTGGAGTGTAGGGACAGGATATGGCTACACCTTC.

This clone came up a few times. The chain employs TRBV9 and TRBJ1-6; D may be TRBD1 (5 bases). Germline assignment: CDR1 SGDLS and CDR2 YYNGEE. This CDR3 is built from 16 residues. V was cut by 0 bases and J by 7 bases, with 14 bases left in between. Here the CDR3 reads CASSVAGAGGNSPLHF. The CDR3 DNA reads TGTGCCAGCAGCGTAGCCGGGGCAGGAGGAAATTCACCCCTCCACTTT.

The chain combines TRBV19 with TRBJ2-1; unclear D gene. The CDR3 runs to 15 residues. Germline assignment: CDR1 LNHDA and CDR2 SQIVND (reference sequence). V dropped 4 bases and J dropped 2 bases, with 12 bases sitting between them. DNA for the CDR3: TGTGCCAGTAGTACCCGAGTGGGGACCTACAATGAGCAGTTCTTC. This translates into CASSTRVGTYNEQFF.

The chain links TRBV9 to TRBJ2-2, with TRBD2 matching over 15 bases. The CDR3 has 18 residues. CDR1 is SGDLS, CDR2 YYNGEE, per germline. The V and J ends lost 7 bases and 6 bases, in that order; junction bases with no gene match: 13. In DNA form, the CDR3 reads TGTGCCAGCCCCTCCAGGACTAGCGGGAGGGTAGTCCCCGGGGAGCTGTTTTTT. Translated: CASPSRTSGRVVPGELFF.

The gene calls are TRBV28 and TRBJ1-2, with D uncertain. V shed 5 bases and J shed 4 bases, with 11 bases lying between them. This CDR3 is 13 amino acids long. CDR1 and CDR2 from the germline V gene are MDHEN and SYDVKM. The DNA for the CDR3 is TGTGCCAGCAGTCCTCCACGGGCCTATGGCTACACCTTC. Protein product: CASSPPRAYGYTF.

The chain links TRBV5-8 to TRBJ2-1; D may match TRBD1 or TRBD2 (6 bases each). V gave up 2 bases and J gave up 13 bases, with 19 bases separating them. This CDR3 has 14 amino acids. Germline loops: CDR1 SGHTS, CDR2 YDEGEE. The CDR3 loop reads CASSFRDRGRIQFF. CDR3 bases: TGTGCCAGCAGCTTTAGGGACCGGGGGCGGATACAGTTCTTC. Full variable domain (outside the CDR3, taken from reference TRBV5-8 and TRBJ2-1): EAGVTQSPTHLIKTRGQQATLRCSPISGHTSVYWYQQALGLGLQFLLWYDEGEERNRGNFPPRFSGRQFPNYSSELNVNALELEDSALYLCASSFRDRGRIQFFGPGTRLTVL.

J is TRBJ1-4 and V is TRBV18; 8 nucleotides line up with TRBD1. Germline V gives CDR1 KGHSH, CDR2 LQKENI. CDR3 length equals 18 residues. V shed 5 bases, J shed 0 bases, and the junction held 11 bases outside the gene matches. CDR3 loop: CASSSLYRGVATNEKLFF. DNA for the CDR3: TGTGCCAGCTCATCACTATACAGGGGGGTTGCAACTAATGAAAAACTGTTTTTT.

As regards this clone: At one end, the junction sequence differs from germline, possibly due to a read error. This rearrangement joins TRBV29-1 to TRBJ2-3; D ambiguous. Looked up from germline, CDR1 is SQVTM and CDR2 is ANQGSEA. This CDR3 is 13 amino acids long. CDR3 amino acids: CSVDRMGTDTQYF. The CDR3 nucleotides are TGCAGCGTTGATAGAATGGGCACCGATACGCAGTATTTT.

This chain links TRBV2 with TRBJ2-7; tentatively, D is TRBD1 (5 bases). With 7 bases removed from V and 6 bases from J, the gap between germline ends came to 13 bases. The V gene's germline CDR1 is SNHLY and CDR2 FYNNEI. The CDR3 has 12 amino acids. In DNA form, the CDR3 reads TGTGCCAGCAACCCCACAGGTTTCGAGCAGTACTTC. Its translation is CASNPTGFEQYF.

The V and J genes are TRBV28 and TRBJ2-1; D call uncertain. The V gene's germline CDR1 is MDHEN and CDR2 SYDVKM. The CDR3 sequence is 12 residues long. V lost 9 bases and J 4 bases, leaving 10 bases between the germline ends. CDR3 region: CASTTLYNEQFF. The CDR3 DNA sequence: TGTGCCAGTACCACATTATACAATGAGCAGTTCTTC.

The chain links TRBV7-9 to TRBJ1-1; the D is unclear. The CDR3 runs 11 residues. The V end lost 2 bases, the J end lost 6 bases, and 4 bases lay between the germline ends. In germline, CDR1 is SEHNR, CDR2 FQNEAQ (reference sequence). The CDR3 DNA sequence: TGTGCCAGCAGCTTAAAAGCTGAAGCTTTCTTT. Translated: CASSLKAEAFF. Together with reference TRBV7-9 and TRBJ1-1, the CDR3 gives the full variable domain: DTGVSQNPRHKITKRGQNVTFRCDPISEHNRLYWYRQTLGQGPEFLTYFQNEAQLEKSRLLSDRFSAERPKGSFSTLEIQRTEQGDSAMYLCASSLKAEAFFGQGTRLTVV.

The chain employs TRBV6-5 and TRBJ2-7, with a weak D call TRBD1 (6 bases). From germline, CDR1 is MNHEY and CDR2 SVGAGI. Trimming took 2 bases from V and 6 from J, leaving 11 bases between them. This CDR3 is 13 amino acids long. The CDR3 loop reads CASSYRGSSEQYF. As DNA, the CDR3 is TGTGCCAGCAGTTACAGGGGGTCGAGCGAGCAGTACTTC.

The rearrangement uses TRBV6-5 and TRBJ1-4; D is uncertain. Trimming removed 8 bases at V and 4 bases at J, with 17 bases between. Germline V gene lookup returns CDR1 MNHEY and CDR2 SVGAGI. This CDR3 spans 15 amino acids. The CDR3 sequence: CASEMWVKRNEKLFF. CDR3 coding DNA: TGTGCCAGCGAAATGTGGGTAAAACGTAATGAAAAACTGTTTTTT.

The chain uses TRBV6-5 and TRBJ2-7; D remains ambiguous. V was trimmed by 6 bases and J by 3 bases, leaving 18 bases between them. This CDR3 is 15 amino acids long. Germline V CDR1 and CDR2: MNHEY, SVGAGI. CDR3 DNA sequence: TGTGCCAGCAGACCCCCGGACGGAGAAAACTACGAGCAGTACTTC. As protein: CASRPPDGENYEQYF.

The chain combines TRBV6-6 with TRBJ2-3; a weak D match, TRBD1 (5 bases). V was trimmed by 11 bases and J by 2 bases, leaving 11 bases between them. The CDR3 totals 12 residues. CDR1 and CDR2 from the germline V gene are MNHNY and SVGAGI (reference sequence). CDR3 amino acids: CALGAATDTQYF. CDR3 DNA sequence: TGTGCCCTTGGGGCCGCCACAGATACGCAGTATTTT.